A single sample gave rise to the 10 T cell receptor beta chains below, sequenced in a study of beta chain features in type 1 diabetes. Expressed TCRB transcripts were sequenced because the isolated RNA had all been reverse transcribed beforehand. Sequenced by immunoSEQ multiplex PCR; TCRdb stores in-frame clones only, minus some. The profile covers 200,000 to 250,000 clones, with about 71% appearing a single time and 0.053% taken by the ten largest. The specimen was naive CD4+ T cells from blood. These receptors were obtained from a man aged 30 to 45 in good health.

The V call is TRBV13, the J call TRBJ2-1, with 11 bases lining up with TRBD2. Germline V lookup: CDR1 PRHDT, CDR2 FYEKMQ (reference sequence). V was clipped by 5 bases and J by 9 bases; unmatched bases: 9. The CDR3 loop spans 15 amino acids. The CDR3, as DNA: TGTGCCAGCAGCATAACCGGGACTAGCGGTCGTGAGCAGTTCTTC. Amino acids: CASSITGTSGREQFF. The full variable domain, in which reference TRBV13 and TRBJ2-1 provide the parts outside the CDR3, is AAGVIQSPRHLIKEKRETATLKCYPIPRHDTVYWYQQGPGQDPQFLISFYEKMQSDKGSIPDRFSAQQFSDYHSELNMSSLELGDSALYFCASSITGTSGREQFFGPGTRLTVL.

The rearrangement links TRBV20-1 to TRBJ2-1; no clear D gene. Trimming removed 4 bases at V and 7 bases at J, with 8 bases between. Per the germline V gene, CDR1 is DFQATT and CDR2 is SNEGSKA (reference sequence). The CDR3 contains 11 residues. CDR3 protein: CSANGLNEQFF. In nucleotides, the CDR3 is TGCAGTGCTAATGGCTTAAATGAGCAGTTCTTC.

The chain has TRBV6-5 and TRBJ1-2; possible D gene TRBD1, 6 bases. V lost 5 bases and J 2 bases, leaving 6 bases between the germline ends. This CDR3 has 12 amino acids. CDR1 and CDR2 (germline): MNHEY, SVGAGI. CDR3 sequence: CASSDRNYGYTF. CDR3 nucleotide sequence: TGTGCCAGCAGTGACAGGAACTATGGCTACACCTTC.

This clone was picked up a small number of times. V and J are TRBV30 and TRBJ2-3, with 9 positions matching TRBD2. Looked up from germline, CDR1 is GTSNPN and CDR2 is SVGIG (reference sequence). The junction had 6 bases not matched to a gene; V was cut back by 3 bases and J by 2 bases. This CDR3 spans 15 amino acids. The CDR3 is CAWSTTGLATDTQYF. Here the CDR3 DNA reads TGTGCCTGGAGCACTACGGGACTAGCCACAGATACGCAGTATTTT.

The chain joins TRBV30 to TRBJ1-2; no clear D gene. Germline CDR1 is GTSNPN and CDR2 is SVGIG (reference sequence). The CDR3 has 13 amino acids. V gave up 3 bases and J gave up 5 bases, with 13 bases separating them. The CDR3 DNA follows: TGTGCCTGGAGCGGGCAGACAACTTATGGCTACACCTTC. Protein: CAWSGQTTYGYTF.

V is TRBV29-1 and J is TRBJ2-1; D might be TRBD1 or TRBD2, each matching 6 bases. Germline CDR1 and CDR2: SQVTM and ANQGSEA. The V end lost 7 bases, the J end lost 3 bases, and 13 bases lay between the germline ends. The CDR3 extends over 13 amino acids. The chain's CDR3 is CSAGGKYYNEQFF. CDR3 in DNA: TGCAGCGCCGGGGGCAAGTACTACAATGAGCAGTTCTTC.

The rearrangement links TRBV14 to TRBJ1-1; D gene unclear. V was shortened by 0 bases and J by 1 base, with 15 bases between the two germline ends. Germline V gene sequence: CDR1 SGHDN, CDR2 FVKESK. CDR3 length: 17 amino acids. CDR3 sequence: CASSQEMGRVRNTEAFF. In nucleotides, the CDR3 is TGTGCCAGCAGCCAAGAAATGGGTAGAGTGCGGAACACTGAAGCTTTCTTT.

The CDR3 DNA reads TGTGCCAGCAGCTTAGATGGACTAGCGGGGGCCCCCCAGCAGTTCTTC. This gives the protein CASSLDGLAGAPQQFF. This chain connects TRBV7-9 to TRBJ2-1; 13 bases fit TRBD2. V lost 1 base and J lost 11; bases outside the gene matches: 8. CDR1 SEHNR and CDR2 FQNEAQ come from the germline V gene (reference sequence). The CDR3 is 16 residues long. The whole variable domain, filled in from reference TRBV7-9 and TRBJ2-1, reads DTGVSQNPRHKITKRGQNVTFRCDPISEHNRLYWYRQTLGQGPEFLTYFQNEAQLEKSRLLSDRFSAERPKGSFSTLEIQRTEQGDSAMYLCASSLDGLAGAPQQFFGPGTRLTVL.

This clone was detected only a few times. The gene calls are TRBV29-1 and TRBJ1-1; the D is unclear. The CDR3 contains 12 residues. Germline V gene data show CDR1 as SQVTM and CDR2 as ANQGSEA. V lost 3 bases and J lost 4, with 9 bases in between. The DNA of the CDR3 is TGCAGCGTTGACCCCAAGGTCACTGAAGCTTTCTTT. This encodes CSVDPKVTEAFF.

The V gene is TRBV5-1, the J gene TRBJ2-6; weak D call: TRBD1 (5 bases). Germline CDR1 reads SGHRS; CDR2 reads YFSETQ. V lost 4 bases and J 7 bases, leaving 15 bases between the germline ends. This CDR3 has 15 amino acids. The CDR3 bases are TGCGCCAGCAGCCCAATGACAGTTCAAGCCAACGTCCTGACTTTC. The encoded protein is CASSPMTVQANVLTF.